This TCR beta chain was sequenced during a study of graft-versus-host responses after intestinal transplantation. About the study: Transplant types were multivisceral, liver-intestinal, or isolated intestinal. All of the recipients had induction that used anti-thymocyte globulin, then tacrolimus and steroids for approximately 3 years. Study-wide results and limits: Peak levels of circulating GvH clones tracked with early post-transplant HvG declines.

As concerns this clone: Its antigen remains unknown.

Generated by immunoSEQ multiplex PCR, the TCRdb table keeps only in-frame clones and is missing some. The sample has approximately 100,000 clones, more than 70% seen once; the top ten hold over 1.1%. The CDR3 runs 14 residues. From germline, CDR1 is SEHNR and CDR2 FQNEAQ (reference sequence). Trimming pared 1 base from V and 2 bases from J, leaving 6 bases between. The receptor comes from a human patient who received an intestinal transplant, so some T cells may come from the graft donor. This material consisted of PBMCs, taken 255 days after intestinal transplant. The chain combines TRBV7-9 with TRBJ2-1; D is unresolved. The CDR3 DNA sequence: TGTGCCAGCAGCTTAGAGGGAACCTACAATGAGCAGTTCTTC. It is translated as CASSLEGTYNEQFF. Drawing the rest from reference TRBV7-9 and TRBJ2-1, the complete variable domain is DTGVSQNPRHKITKRGQNVTFRCDPISEHNRLYWYRQTLGQGPEFLTYFQNEAQLEKSRLLSDRFSAERPKGSFSTLEIQRTEQGDSAMYLCASSLEGTYNEQFFGPGTRLTVL.